Described below is a single TCR beta chain sequence and its context. Antigen unknown. This sample stems from a study of CD8+CD57+ T cells in acquired aplastic anemia. Background on the study: The mean DNA yield obtained from sorted CD4+ and CD8+ cells came to 3 to 4 ug. CD4+ cells from healthy donors averaged about 9.8 million reads. Findings of the study overall: The number of CD8+ CDR3 sequences shared by patients and controls was about 27.

TCR beta VDJ and CDR3 profiles were obtained from a genomic DNA template. Using its own MiXCR run on the reads, TCRdb lists one record per CDR3 protein. The sample yields about 190,000 distinct CDR3 sequences, 50% to 55% seen once. CDR1 and CDR2 from the germline V gene are LNHNV and YYDKDF (reference sequence). The CDR3 sequence is 16 residues long. Trimming removed 3 bases from V and 4 bases from J, with 17 bases in between. The chain combines TRBV15 with TRBJ2-3; TRBD1 or TRBD2 may be the D gene (5 bases each). This sequence originates from a human donor in good health, serving as a control. Specimen: sorted CD4+, CD8+, or CD8+CD57+ T cells (not recorded which) from PBMCs. The DNA for the CDR3 is TGTGCCACCAGCAGTCACCTCGGGGCCGGACCAGATACGCAGTATTTT. This sequence encodes CATSSHLGAGPDTQYF.